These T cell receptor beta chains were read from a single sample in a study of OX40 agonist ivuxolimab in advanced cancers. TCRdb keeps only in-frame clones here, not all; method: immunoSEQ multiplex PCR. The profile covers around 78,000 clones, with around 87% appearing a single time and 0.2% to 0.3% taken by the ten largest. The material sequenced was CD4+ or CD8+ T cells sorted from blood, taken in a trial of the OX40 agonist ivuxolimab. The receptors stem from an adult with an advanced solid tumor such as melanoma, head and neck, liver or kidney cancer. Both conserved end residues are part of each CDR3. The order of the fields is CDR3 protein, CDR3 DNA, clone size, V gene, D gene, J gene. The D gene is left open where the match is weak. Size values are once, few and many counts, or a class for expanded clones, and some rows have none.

CASSLGGQTDEKLFF TGCGCCAGCAGCTTGGGGGGACAGACAGATGAAAAACTGTTTTTT once TRBV5-1 TRBD1 TRBJ1-4
CASSPQGPGANVLTF TGCGCCAGCAGCCCACAGGGTCCTGGGGCCAACGTCCTGACTTTC NA TRBV5-1 NA TRBJ2-6
CASSLFPGEGQPQHF TGTGCCAGCAGCTTGTTTCCAGGGGAGGGGCAGCCCCAGCATTTT NA TRBV5-5 NA TRBJ1-5
CASSRGQGVSLGETQYF TGCGCCAGCAGCCGAGGACAGGGGGTCAGCTTGGGAGAGACCCAGTACTTC NA TRBV5-1 TRBD1 TRBJ2-5
CASSLEASQSYGEQFF TGTGCCAGCAGCTTGGAGGCTAGTCAGAGTTACGGTGAGCAGTTCTTC NA TRBV5-5 NA TRBJ2-1
CAISEYGTANEQFF TGTGCCATCAGTGAGTACGGGACAGCTAATGAGCAGTTCTTC NA TRBV10-3 TRBD1 TRBJ2-1
CASSEPENTEAFF TGTGCCAGCAGTGAACCGGAGAACACTGAAGCTTTCTTT NA TRBV6-1 NA TRBJ1-1
CAISDPGTSGRSYNEQFF TGTGCCATCAGTGACCCCGGGACTAGCGGGAGATCCTACAATGAGCAGTTCTTC few TRBV10-3 TRBD2 TRBJ2-1
CASTGGGYYEQYF TGTGCCAGCACCGGGGGGGGCTACTACGAGCAGTACTTC NA TRBV2 TRBD2 TRBJ2-7
CAISDSQGLLTDTQYF TGTGCCATCAGCGACTCCCAGGGACTCCTGACAGATACGCAGTATTTT NA TRBV10-3 NA TRBJ2-3